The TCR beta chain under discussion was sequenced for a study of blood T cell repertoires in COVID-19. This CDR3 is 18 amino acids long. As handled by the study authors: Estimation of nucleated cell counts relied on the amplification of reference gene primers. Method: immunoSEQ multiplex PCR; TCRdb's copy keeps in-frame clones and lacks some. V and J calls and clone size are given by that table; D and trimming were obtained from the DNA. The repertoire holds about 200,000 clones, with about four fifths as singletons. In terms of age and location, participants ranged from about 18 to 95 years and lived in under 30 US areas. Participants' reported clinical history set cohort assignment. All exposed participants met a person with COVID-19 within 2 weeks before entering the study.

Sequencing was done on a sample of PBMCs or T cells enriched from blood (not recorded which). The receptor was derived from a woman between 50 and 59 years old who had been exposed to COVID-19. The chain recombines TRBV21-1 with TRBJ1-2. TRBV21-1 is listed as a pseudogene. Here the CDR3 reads CASSKFPGEEHMDYGYTF. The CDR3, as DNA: TGTGCCAGCAGCAAGTTCCCGGGGGAAGAACATATGGACTACGGCTACACCTTC.